A single sample gave rise to the 8 T cell receptor beta chains below, sequenced in a study of T cells in Graves' hyperthyroidism and ophthalmopathy. RNA transcripts served as the template for amplifying TCR beta CDR3 regions. The primer set for the first-round RT-PCR of the TCR CDR3 was HTBI. TCRdb used MiXCR to reprocess the multiplex PCR reads, holding one entry per CDR3 protein. The data hold approximately 430,000 distinct CDR3 sequences, with roughly 15% observed a single time. The specimen sequenced was blood. The receptors here all came from a man between 18 and 29 years old with Graves' ophthalmopathy.

This clonotype was observed many times. This chain uses TRBV20-1 with TRBJ1-2, with 8 positions matching TRBD1. The CDR3 is 13 residues long. V trimming: 6 bases; J trimming: 7 bases; junction bases outside the gene matches: 10. Germline values: CDR1 DFQATT, CDR2 SNEGSKA (reference sequence). The CDR3 is CSAKGQGGFGYTF. CDR3 bases: TGCAGTGCGAAAGGACAGGGTGGGTTTGGCTACACCTTC.

This clonotype was seen more than once but under ten times. CDR3 DNA sequence: TGTGCCAGCAGTTTTCGGCAGGGGGTCTACGAGCAGTACTTC. Translated, it gives CASSFRQGVYEQYF. The gene calls are TRBV27 and TRBJ2-7; the match to TRBD1 covers 7 bases. V lost 3 bases and J lost 3; bases outside the gene matches: 5. This CDR3 spans 14 amino acids. The germline V gene encodes CDR1 MNHEY and CDR2 SMNVEV (reference sequence).

This clonotype was observed a few times. V gene TRBV7-3 combines with J gene TRBJ2-5, with a weak D call TRBD2 (6 bases). Germline assignment: CDR1 SGHTA and CDR2 FQGTGA. The CDR3 is 13 amino acids. The V end lost 4 bases, the J end lost 2 bases, and 8 bases lay between the germline ends. This CDR3 is CASSSGTQETQYF. The CDR3 DNA reads TGTGCCAGCAGCTCCGGGACTCAAGAGACCCAGTACTTC. The full variable domain, with the rest looked up from reference TRBV7-3 and TRBJ2-5, is GAGVSQTPSNKVTEKGKYVELRCDPISGHTALYWYRQSLGQGPEFLIYFQGTGAADDSGLPNDRFFAVRPEGSVSTLKIQRTERGDSAVYLCASSSGTQETQYFGPGTRLLVL.

In its sample, this clonotype was seen many times. The V and J genes are TRBV5-1 and TRBJ2-1; no clear D gene. CDR3 size: 14 residues. CDR1 and CDR2 from the germline V gene are SGHRS and YFSETQ. V lost 5 bases and J 3 bases, leaving 12 bases between the germline ends. CDR3 in DNA: TGCGCCAGCAGAGGAGACTCCTACTACAATGAGCAGTTCTTC. Residues: CASRGDSYYNEQFF.

This clonotype was seen ten or more times. V usage is TRBV7-6 and J usage is TRBJ2-5, with unresolved D. The V and J ends lost 1 base and 2 bases respectively, with 5 bases between them. Germline loops: CDR1 SGHVS, CDR2 FNYEAQ. The CDR3 is made up of 13 amino acids. The CDR3 DNA is TGTGCCAGCAGCTTAGGCAGGCAAGAGACCCAGTACTTC. Protein sequence: CASSLGRQETQYF.

This clonotype has at least ten counts. V is TRBV12-3 or TRBV12-4 and J is TRBJ2-3, with TRBD2 matching over 12 bases. Losses at the gene ends were 6 bases for V and 6 bases for J; bases not matched to a gene: 4. This CDR3 contains 14 residues. This CDR3 reads CASRLAGGGDTQYF. CDR3 nucleotide sequence: TGTGCCAGCAGGCTAGCGGGGGGGGGGGATACGCAGTATTTT.

This CDR3 reads CASSPGQGSAYEQYF. CDR3 bases: TGTGCCAGCAGCCCAGGACAGGGTTCTGCCTACGAGCAGTACTTC. The chain is built from TRBV4-2 and TRBJ2-7, with 8 bases aligning to TRBD1. The junction had 7 bases not matched to a gene; V was cut back by 4 bases and J by 2 bases. Germline V CDR1 and CDR2: LGHNA, YNFKEQ. The CDR3 is 15 residues long.

This clonotype came up once. The V and J genes are TRBV7-9 and TRBJ2-5, with 10 bases identical to TRBD2. Germline CDR1 reads SEHNR; CDR2 reads FQNEAQ (reference sequence). V shed 4 bases and J 3 bases; nucleotides not matched to a gene: 5. The CDR3 totals 15 residues. In DNA form, the CDR3 reads TGTGCCAGCAGCTCGACAGGACTAGCGGAAGAGACCCAGTACTTC. Encoded protein: CASSSTGLAEETQYF.